These 5 T cell receptor beta chains originate from one sample sequenced in a study of OX40 agonist ivuxolimab in advanced cancers. Sequencing used immunoSEQ multiplex PCR; TCRdb keeps in-frame clones, though not all of them. Of approximately 49,000 clones in the sample, 70% to 90% were seen once. Sequencing used CD4+ or CD8+ T cells sorted from blood, obtained in a trial of the OX40 agonist ivuxolimab. The receptor set was obtained from an adult with an advanced solid tumor such as melanoma, head and neck, liver or kidney cancer.

This clone has just a few counts. The chain uses TRBV7-3 and TRBJ2-7, with 9 nucleotides matching TRBD2. Germline V gene data show CDR1 as SGHTA and CDR2 as FQGTGA. The CDR3 covers 12 residues. The J segment lost 12 bases and the V segment lost 5 bases, leaving 8 bases of the junction unmatched. For the CDR3, the DNA is TGTGCCAGCAGCCTAAACAGCGGGAGGCTGTACTTC. This translates into CASSLNSGRLYF. Using reference TRBV7-3 and TRBJ2-7 for the parts outside the CDR3, the full variable domain is GAGVSQTPSNKVTEKGKYVELRCDPISGHTALYWYRQSLGQGPEFLIYFQGTGAADDSGLPNDRFFAVRPEGSVSTLKIQRTERGDSAVYLCASSLNSGRLYFGPGTRLTVT.

In its sample, this clone was seen once. The rearrangement uses TRBV5-5 and TRBJ2-3; D gene ambiguous. V was clipped by 5 bases and J by 1 base, with 14 bases between them. This CDR3 comprises 15 residues. CDR1 and CDR2 from the germline V gene are SGHKS and YYEKEE (reference sequence). The CDR3 sequence: CASRPGRPGTDTQYF. In DNA form, the CDR3 reads TGTGCCAGCAGACCTGGGCGGCCGGGCACAGATACGCAGTATTTT. Together with reference TRBV5-5 and TRBJ2-3, the CDR3 gives the full variable domain: DAGVTQSPTHLIKTRGQQVTLRCSPISGHKSVSWYQQVLGQGPQFIFQYYEKEERGRGNFPDRFSARQFPNYSSELNVNALLLGDSALYLCASRPGRPGTDTQYFGPGTRLTVL.

The chain joins TRBV14 to TRBJ2-1; 12 bases are shared with TRBD2. CDR1 SGHDN and CDR2 FVKESK come from the germline V gene. The CDR3 loop spans 17 amino acids. V shed 4 bases, J shed 10 bases, and the junction held 14 bases outside the gene matches. This CDR3 is CASSPWASGRALGEQFF. DNA of the CDR3: TGTGCCAGCAGCCCTTGGGCTAGCGGGAGGGCCCTAGGGGAGCAGTTCTTC.

This clone was picked up a small number of times. The chain carries TRBV9 and TRBJ2-3; D is perhaps TRBD2 (6 bases). This CDR3 is built from 14 residues. Deletions cut 2 bases from V and 2 bases from J, with 9 bases between. Looked up from germline, CDR1 is SGDLS and CDR2 is YYNGEE. The CDR3 DNA sequence: TGTGCCAGCAGCGTTAGCGGCAACACAGATACGCAGTATTTT. Residues: CASSVSGNTDTQYF.

In nucleotides, the CDR3 is TGTGCCTGGAGTGGAATTTCGACAGGGTGGCTCGGAAAACTGTTTTTT. Translated, it gives CAWSGISTGWLGKLFF. This chain joins TRBV30 and TRBJ1-4; 7 bases agree with TRBD1. Germline V CDR1 and CDR2: GTSNPN, SVGIG (reference sequence). The CDR3 runs 16 residues. V lost 1 base to trimming and J lost 10 bases; unmatched junction nucleotides: 15. Supplemented by reference TRBV30 and TRBJ1-4, the full variable domain reads SQTIHQWPATLVQPVGSPLSLECTVEGTSNPNLYWYRQAAGRGLQLLFYSVGIGQISSEVPQNLSASRPQDRQFILSSKKLLLSDSGFYLCAWSGISTGWLGKLFFGSGTQLSVL.